This TCR beta chain was sequenced during a study of blood T cell repertoires in COVID-19. Background on the study: The United States, Italy and Spain were the sources of the acute and convalescent COVID-19 samples. PBMCs, B-cell-depleted T cells, or T cells provided the cDNA or gDNA that made up the material.

Authors' methods: How many nucleated cells were present was estimated from reference gene primer amplification. TCRdb's table, derived via immunoSEQ multiplex PCR, lists solely in-frame clones and lacks some. That table is the source of V, J and clone size, and D and trimming were worked out from the DNA. The table records under 200,000 clones, approximately 87% of them present only once. During active infection, Seattle patients enrolled and were then monitored through disease. This CDR3 is built from 15 residues. V was clipped by 6 bases and J by 3 bases; unmatched bases: 7. CDR1 and CDR2 from the germline V gene are SNHLY and FYNNEI.

The V and J genes are TRBV2 and TRBJ1-1; 10 bases are shared with TRBD1. The sequencing input was peripheral blood. The sequence came from a woman aged 70-85 years with COVID-19, enrolled during active disease. CDR3 nucleotides: TGTGCCAGCAGCCGACAGGGGGCAAAGTACACTGAAGCTTTCTTT. Its protein is CASSRQGAKYTEAFF.